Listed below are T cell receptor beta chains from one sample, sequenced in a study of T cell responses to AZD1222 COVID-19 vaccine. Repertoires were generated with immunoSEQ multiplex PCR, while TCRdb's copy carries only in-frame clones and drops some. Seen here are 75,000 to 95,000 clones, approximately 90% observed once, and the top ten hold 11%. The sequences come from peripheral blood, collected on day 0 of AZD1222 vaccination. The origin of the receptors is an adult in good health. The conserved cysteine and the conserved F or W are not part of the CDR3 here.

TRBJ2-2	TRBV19	ASSKTSTGELF
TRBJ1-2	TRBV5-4	ASSPVPQGARYGYT
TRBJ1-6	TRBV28	ASSLSGKHSPLH
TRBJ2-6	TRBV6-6	ASSDRTGGPLGSGANVLT
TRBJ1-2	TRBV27	ASSPILATGNYGYT
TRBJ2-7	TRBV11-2	ASSFNLYEQY
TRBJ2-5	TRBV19	ASSMRTGGETQY
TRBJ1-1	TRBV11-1	ASSLGQQNTEAF
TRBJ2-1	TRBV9	ASSPTLGIYNEQF
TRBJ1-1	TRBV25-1	ASSAWGGTEAF
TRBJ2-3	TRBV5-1	ASSLWGDSSTDTQY
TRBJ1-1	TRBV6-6	ASSYSRGEAF
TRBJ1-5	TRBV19	ASSSDRSQPQH
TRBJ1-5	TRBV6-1	ASSETGPTPNQPQH
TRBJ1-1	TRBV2	ASSDRTTEAF
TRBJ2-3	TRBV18	ASSPQRGLGARSTDTQY
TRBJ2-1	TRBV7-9	ASSLLGLDNEQF
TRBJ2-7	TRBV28	ASSPFYEQY
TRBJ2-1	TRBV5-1	ASSLGAAEQF
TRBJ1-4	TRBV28	ASSFEPAANEKLF
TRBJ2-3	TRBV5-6	ASSLGDTQY
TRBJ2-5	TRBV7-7	ASSLFIGRGETQY
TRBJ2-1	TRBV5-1	ASSFEASGGYNEQF
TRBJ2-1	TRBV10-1	ASSDVSGLSSYNEQF
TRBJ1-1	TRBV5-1	ASSLSLQNTEAF
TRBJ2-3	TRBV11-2	ASSLGSPRDTQY
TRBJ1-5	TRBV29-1	SVEGGSNQPQH
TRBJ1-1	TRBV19	ASSTPTEAF
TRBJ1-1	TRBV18	ASSPPGLVYPEAF
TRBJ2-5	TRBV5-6	ASSFLAQETQY
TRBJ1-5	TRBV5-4	ASSFEGNQPQH
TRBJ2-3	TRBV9	ASSVRPGTPVTDTQY